One and the same sample provided the 15 T cell receptor beta chains below, sequenced in a study of identical twins. A single record per CDR3 protein comes from TCRdb applying MiXCR to the 5' RACE reads. The sample holds 450,000 to 650,000 distinct CDR3 sequences, roughly 9.5% seen once. The same sample was also studied in work on yellow fever vaccine responses in identical twins.

The sample taken for sequencing was PBMCs. These receptor sequences come from a young woman in good health.

In this sample, this clonotype turned up many times. The chain joins TRBV7-2 to TRBJ2-7; D is unresolved. Germline CDR1 is SGHTA and CDR2 is FQGNSA. This CDR3 has 13 amino acids. Trimming cost V 1 base and J 7 bases, with 11 bases left between them. Here the CDR3 DNA reads TGTGCCAGCAGCTTAGTCTTGACGGAAGAGCAGTACTTC. This sequence encodes CASSLVLTEEQYF.

This clonotype occurred many times. Relative to the germline gene, one junction end is altered; a read error may explain this. V gene TRBV12-3 or TRBV12-4 combines with J gene TRBJ2-7, with D possibly being TRBD2 (7 bases). The CDR3 runs 16 residues. CDR3 amino acids: CASSLGGGFTSYEQYF. In DNA, the CDR3 is TGTGCCAGCAGCTTAGGGGGGGGATTCACCTCCTACGAGCAGTACTTC.

In this sample, this clonotype turned up a few times. The gene calls are TRBV4-3 and TRBJ2-7; TRBD2 matches 7 bases. V shed 4 bases, J shed 4 bases, and the junction held 10 bases outside the gene matches. The germline gives CDR1 LGHNA, CDR2 YSLEER. The length of the CDR3 is 15 residues. For the CDR3, the DNA is TGCGCCAGCAGCCGTGACCGGGAGGCCTCTTACGAGCAGTACTTC. This translates into CASSRDREASYEQYF.

This clonotype was detected many times. The CDR3 loop is CASSQDRFSQYRSYNEQFF. CDR3 coding DNA: TGCGCCAGCAGCCAAGATCGATTTAGCCAGTATCGCTCCTACAATGAGCAGTTCTTC. V gene TRBV4-1 combines with J gene TRBJ2-1, with D unresolved. V lost 0 bases and J 0 bases, leaving 18 bases between the germline ends. Germline V CDR1 and CDR2: MGHRA, YSYEKL. CDR3 length: 19 residues.

This chain connects TRBV7-9 to TRBJ1-4; 7 nucleotides agree with TRBD1. V gave up 5 bases and J gave up 6 bases; unmatched junction bases: 9. The CDR3 sequence is 15 residues long. CDR1 SEHNR and CDR2 FQNEAQ come from the germline V gene (reference sequence). The CDR3 sequence is CASSVRGLGDEKLFF. CDR3 coding DNA: TGTGCCAGCAGCGTTAGGGGGCTCGGGGATGAAAAACTGTTTTTT.

Only a few counts were recorded for this clonotype. J is TRBJ2-1 and V is TRBV4-2, with a tentative D call TRBD2 (6 bases). The CDR3 spans 17 residues. Trimming removed 0 bases from V and 6 bases from J, with 18 bases in between. Looked up from germline, CDR1 is LGHNA and CDR2 is YNFKEQ. CDR3 sequence (DNA): TGTGCCAGCAGCCAAGAAGCCCTCGCGGGACCCGGCAATGAGCAGTTCTTC. This translates into CASSQEALAGPGNEQFF.

In its sample, this clonotype was seen many times. This chain uses TRBV29-1 with TRBJ2-7, with D perhaps TRBD1 (6 bases). The germline CDR1 and CDR2 sequences are SQVTM and ANQGSEA. The CDR3 covers 12 residues. Trimming shortened V by 6 bases and J by 4 bases, and 13 bases separated the two germline ends. The CDR3 DNA is TGCAGCGTGGTGGGGGCCTCATACGAGCAGTACTTC. Translated, it gives CSVVGASYEQYF.

This clonotype was seen ten or more times. The V call is TRBV20-1, the J call TRBJ2-7; a weak D match, TRBD2 (5 bases). V was cut by 0 bases and J by 0 bases, with 9 bases left in between. The length of the CDR3 is 14 residues. The V gene's germline CDR1 is DFQATT and CDR2 SNEGSKA (reference sequence). The CDR3 spells CSARDQDYSYEQYF. The DNA for the CDR3 is TGCAGTGCTAGAGATCAAGACTACTCCTACGAGCAGTACTTC.

This rearrangement joins TRBV7-9 to TRBJ1-4, with no clear D. The CDR3 is 15 amino acids. Looked up from germline, CDR1 is SEHNR and CDR2 is FQNEAQ (reference sequence). The ends were cut back, 4 bases at V and 0 bases at J, with 9 bases in the middle. The CDR3 coding sequence is TGTGCCAGCAGCTCGTCAGGAGCAACTAATGAAAAACTGTTTTTT. Its protein product is CASSSSGATNEKLFF.

This clonotype was counted between two and nine times. V gene TRBV27 combines with J gene TRBJ2-7; D not resolved. Trimming removed 1 base from V and 6 bases from J, with 10 bases in between. From germline, CDR1 is MNHEY and CDR2 SMNVEV (reference sequence). This CDR3 is 13 amino acids long. Written as DNA, the CDR3 is TGTGCCAGCAGTTTATTCGACGGAGCCGAGCAGTACTTC. Translation gives CASSLFDGAEQYF.

This clonotype was picked up a small number of times. The genes are TRBV5-1 and TRBJ2-7; possibly TRBD1 or TRBD2 for D (5 bases each). The ends were cut back, 3 bases at V and 8 bases at J, with 18 bases in the middle. The germline gives CDR1 SGHRS, CDR2 YFSETQ. This CDR3 region has 14 residues. CDR3 region: CASSSVGLAQQQYF. In DNA form, the CDR3 reads TGCGCCAGCAGCTCCGTGGGGCTAGCCCAACAGCAGTACTTC.

The rearrangement uses TRBV27 and TRBJ2-7; TRBD2 aligns across 13 bases. Per the germline V gene, CDR1 is MNHEY and CDR2 is SMNVEV (reference sequence). The CDR3 covers 20 residues. Trimming removed 5 bases from V and 6 bases from J; junction bases left unmatched: 22. For the CDR3, the DNA is TGTGCCAGCAGTCCAGGACGACTAGCGGGAGGCCTAACCACTCCTGGCGAGCAGTACTTC. It codes for CASSPGRLAGGLTTPGEQYF.

The chain combines TRBV4-1 with TRBJ1-3, with unresolved D. The V gene's germline CDR1 is MGHRA and CDR2 YSYEKL. The CDR3 is made up of 16 amino acids. The V gene lost 0 bases and the J gene lost 10 bases, with 19 bases spanning the gap. CDR3 protein: CASSQDYRGIISTIYF. The CDR3 nucleotides read TGCGCCAGCAGCCAAGATTATCGAGGCATTATCTCTACCATATATTTT.

The chain combines TRBV2 with TRBJ2-5; a weak D match, TRBD1 (6 bases). CDR3 length: 14 residues. From germline, CDR1 is SNHLY and CDR2 FYNNEI. Trimming took off 6 bases at V and 0 bases at J, with 11 bases between the two ends. As DNA, the CDR3 is TGTGCCAGCAGGGCCGGACAGTACCAAGAGACCCAGTACTTC. As protein: CASRAGQYQETQYF. The whole variable domain, remainder taken from reference TRBV2 and TRBJ2-5, is EPEVTQTPSHQVTQMGQEVILRCVPISNHLYFYWYRQILGQKVEFLVSFYNNEISEKSEIFDDQFSVERPDGSNFTLKIRSTKLEDSAMYFCASRAGQYQETQYFGPGTRLLVL.

This clonotype came up a few times. The rearrangement joins TRBV7-2 to TRBJ2-2, with D perhaps TRBD2 (5 bases). Between the trimmed V and J ends, which lost 2 bases and 1 base, there was a span of 29 bases. Germline lookup yields CDR1 SGHTA and CDR2 FQGNSA. The CDR3 runs 22 residues. This CDR3 is CASSLSFGETGSGRLNTGELFF. Here the CDR3 DNA reads TGTGCCAGCAGCTTATCATTCGGGGAAACCGGCAGCGGACGTTTGAACACCGGGGAGCTGTTTTTT. Using reference TRBV7-2 and TRBJ2-2 for the parts outside the CDR3, the full variable domain is GAGVSQSPSNKVTEKGKDVELRCDPISGHTALYWYRQSLGQGLEFLIYFQGNSAPDKSGLPSDRFSAERTGGSVSTLTIQRTQQEDSAVYLCASSLSFGETGSGRLNTGELFFGEGSRLTVL.